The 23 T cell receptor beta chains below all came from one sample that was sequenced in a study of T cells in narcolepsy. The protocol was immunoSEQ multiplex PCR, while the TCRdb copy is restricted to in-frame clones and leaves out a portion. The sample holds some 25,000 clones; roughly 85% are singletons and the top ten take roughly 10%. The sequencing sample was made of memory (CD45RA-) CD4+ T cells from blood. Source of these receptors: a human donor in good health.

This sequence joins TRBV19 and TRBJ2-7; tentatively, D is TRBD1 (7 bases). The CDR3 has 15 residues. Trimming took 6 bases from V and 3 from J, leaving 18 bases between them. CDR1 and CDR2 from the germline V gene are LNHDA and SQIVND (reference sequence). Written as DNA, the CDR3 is TGTGCCAGTAGCTTGGGGAGGAGACAGGGCTACGAGCAGTACTTC. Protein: CASSLGRRQGYEQYF.

The CDR3 region is CASSSLNEQFF. CDR3 nucleotides: TGTGCCAGCAGCTCCCTCAATGAGCAGTTCTTC. The chain recombines TRBV7-9 with TRBJ2-1; the D is unclear. In germline, CDR1 is SEHNR, CDR2 FQNEAQ (reference sequence). Trimming left V 4 bases short and J 6 bases short, with 4 bases between. The CDR3 is made up of 11 amino acids.

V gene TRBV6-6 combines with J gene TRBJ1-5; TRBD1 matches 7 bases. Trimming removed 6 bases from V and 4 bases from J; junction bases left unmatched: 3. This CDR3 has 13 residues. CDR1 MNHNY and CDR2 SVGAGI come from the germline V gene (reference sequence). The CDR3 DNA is TGTGCCAGCAGGTCACAGGGGAATCAGCCCCAGCATTTT. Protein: CASRSQGNQPQHF.

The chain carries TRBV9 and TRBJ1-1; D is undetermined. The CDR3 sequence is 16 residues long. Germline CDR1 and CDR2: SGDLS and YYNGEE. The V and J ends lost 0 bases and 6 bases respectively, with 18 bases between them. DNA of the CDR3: TGTGCCAGCAGCGTAGACGGTGACCTCCCATTATCTGAAGCTTTCTTT. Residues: CASSVDGDLPLSEAFF.

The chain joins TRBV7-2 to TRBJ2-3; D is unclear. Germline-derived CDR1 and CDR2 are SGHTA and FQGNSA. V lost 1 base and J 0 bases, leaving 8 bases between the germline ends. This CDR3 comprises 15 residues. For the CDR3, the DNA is TGTGCCAGCAGCTTAGTCCCCGCCAGCACAGATACGCAGTATTTT. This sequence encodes CASSLVPASTDTQYF. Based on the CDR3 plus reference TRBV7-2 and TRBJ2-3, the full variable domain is GAGVSQSPSNKVTEKGKDVELRCDPISGHTALYWYRQSLGQGLEFLIYFQGNSAPDKSGLPSDRFSAERTGGSVSTLTIQRTQQEDSAVYLCASSLVPASTDTQYFGPGTRLTVL.

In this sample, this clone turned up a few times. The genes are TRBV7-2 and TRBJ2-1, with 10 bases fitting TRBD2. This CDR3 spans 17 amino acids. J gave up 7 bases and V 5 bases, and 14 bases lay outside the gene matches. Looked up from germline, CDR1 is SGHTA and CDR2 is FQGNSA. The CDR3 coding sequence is TGTGCCAGCAGCCTATCCATCCTAGCGGGAGTTCATAATGAGCAGTTCTTC. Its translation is CASSLSILAGVHNEQFF.

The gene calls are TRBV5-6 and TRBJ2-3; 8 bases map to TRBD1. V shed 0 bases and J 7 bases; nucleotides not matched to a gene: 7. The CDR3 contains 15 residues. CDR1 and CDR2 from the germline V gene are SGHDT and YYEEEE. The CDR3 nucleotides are TGTGCCAGCAGCTTGGCCGGGACAGGCCTTTATACGCAGTATTTT. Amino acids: CASSLAGTGLYTQYF.

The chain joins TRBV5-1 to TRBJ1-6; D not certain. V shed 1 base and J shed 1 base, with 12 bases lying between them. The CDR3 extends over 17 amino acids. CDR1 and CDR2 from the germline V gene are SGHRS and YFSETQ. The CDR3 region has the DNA TGCGCCAGCAGCTTGCAGGCTACTCAGTCCTATAATTCACCCCTCCACTTT. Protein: CASSLQATQSYNSPLHF.

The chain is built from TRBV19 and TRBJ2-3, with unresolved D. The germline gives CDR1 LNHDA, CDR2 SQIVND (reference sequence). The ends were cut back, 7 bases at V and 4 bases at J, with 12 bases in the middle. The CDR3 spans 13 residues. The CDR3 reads CASTKGAADTQYF. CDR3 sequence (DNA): TGTGCCAGTACTAAGGGTGCGGCAGATACGCAGTATTTT. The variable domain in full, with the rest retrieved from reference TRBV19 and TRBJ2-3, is DGGITQSPKYLFRKEGQNVTLSCEQNLNHDAMYWYRQDPGQGLRLIYYSQIVNDFQKGDIAEGYSVSREKKESFPLTVTSAQKNPTAFYLCASTKGAADTQYFGPGTRLTVL.

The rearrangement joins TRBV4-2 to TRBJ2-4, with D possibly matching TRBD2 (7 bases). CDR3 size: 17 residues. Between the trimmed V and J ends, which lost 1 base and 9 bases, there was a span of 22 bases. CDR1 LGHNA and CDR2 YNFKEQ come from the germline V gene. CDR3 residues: CASSQVEGGGPGSIQYF. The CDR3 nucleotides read TGTGCCAGCAGCCAAGTCGAAGGGGGAGGGCCTGGCAGCATTCAGTACTTC.

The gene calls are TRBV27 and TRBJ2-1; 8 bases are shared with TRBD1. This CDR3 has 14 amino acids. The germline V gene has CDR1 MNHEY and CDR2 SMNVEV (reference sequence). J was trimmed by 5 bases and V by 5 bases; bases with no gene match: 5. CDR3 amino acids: CASSPDRGNNEQFF. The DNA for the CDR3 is TGTGCCAGCAGTCCCGACAGGGGAAACAATGAGCAGTTCTTC.

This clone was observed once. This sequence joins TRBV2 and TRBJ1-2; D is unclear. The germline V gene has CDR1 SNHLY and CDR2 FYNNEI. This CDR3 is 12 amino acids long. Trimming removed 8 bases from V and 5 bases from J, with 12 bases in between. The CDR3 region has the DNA TGTGCCAGCCTCGCCGCCTTATATGGCTACACCTTC. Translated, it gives CASLAALYGYTF. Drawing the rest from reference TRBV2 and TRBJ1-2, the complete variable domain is EPEVTQTPSHQVTQMGQEVILRCVPISNHLYFYWYRQILGQKVEFLVSFYNNEISEKSEIFDDQFSVERPDGSNFTLKIRSTKLEDSAMYFCASLAALYGYTFGSGTRLTVV.

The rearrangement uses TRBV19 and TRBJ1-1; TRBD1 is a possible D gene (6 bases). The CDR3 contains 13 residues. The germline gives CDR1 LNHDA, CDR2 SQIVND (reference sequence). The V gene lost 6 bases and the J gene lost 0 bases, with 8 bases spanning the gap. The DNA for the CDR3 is TGTGCCAGTAGAGGGGGGATGAACACTGAAGCTTTCTTT. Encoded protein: CASRGGMNTEAFF.

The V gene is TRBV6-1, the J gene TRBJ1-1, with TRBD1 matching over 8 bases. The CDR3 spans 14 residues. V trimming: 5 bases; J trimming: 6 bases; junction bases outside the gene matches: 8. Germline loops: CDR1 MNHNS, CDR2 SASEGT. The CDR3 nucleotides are TGTGCCAGCAGTCCCTCGACAGGGGCGGCTGAAGCTTTCTTT. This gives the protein CASSPSTGAAEAFF.

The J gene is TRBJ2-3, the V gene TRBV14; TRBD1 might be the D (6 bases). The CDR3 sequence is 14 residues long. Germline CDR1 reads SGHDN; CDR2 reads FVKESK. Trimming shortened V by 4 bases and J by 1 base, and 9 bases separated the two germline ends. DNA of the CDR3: TGTGCCAGCAGCCGACAGGCCCGCACAGATACGCAGTATTTT. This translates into CASSRQARTDTQYF.

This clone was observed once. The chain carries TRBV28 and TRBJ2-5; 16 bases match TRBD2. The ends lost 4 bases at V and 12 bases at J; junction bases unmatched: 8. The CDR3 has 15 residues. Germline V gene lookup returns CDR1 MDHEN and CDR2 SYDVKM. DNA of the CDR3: TGTGCCAGCAGTTCGGGGACTAGCGGGAGGGCTAGGGAGTACTTC. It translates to CASSSGTSGRAREYF. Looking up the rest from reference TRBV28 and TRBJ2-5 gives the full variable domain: DVKVTQSSRYLVKRTGEKVFLECVQDMDHENMFWYRQDPGLGLRLIYFSYDVKMKEKGDIPEGYSVSREKKERFSLILESASTNQTSMYLCASSSGTSGRAREYFGPGTRLLVL.

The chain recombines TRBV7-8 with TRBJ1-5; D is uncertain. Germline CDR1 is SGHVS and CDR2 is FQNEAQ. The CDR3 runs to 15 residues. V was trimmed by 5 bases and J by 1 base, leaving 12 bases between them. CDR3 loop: CASSGEGRSNQPQHF. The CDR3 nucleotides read TGTGCCAGCAGCGGCGAAGGACGGAGCAATCAGCCCCAGCATTTT. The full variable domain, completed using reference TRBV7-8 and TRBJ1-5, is GAGVSQSPRYKVAKRGQDVALRCDPISGHVSLFWYQQALGQGPEFLTYFQNEAQLDKSGLPSDRFFAERPEGSVSTLKIQRTQQEDSAVYLCASSGEGRSNQPQHFGDGTRLSIL.

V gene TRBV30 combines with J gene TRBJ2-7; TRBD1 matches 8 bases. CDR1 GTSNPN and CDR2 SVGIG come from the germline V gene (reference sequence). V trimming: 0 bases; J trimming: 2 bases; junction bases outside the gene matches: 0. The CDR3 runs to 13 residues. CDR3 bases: TGTGCCTGGAGTGTACAGGGGGCCTACGAGCAGTACTTC. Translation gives CAWSVQGAYEQYF.

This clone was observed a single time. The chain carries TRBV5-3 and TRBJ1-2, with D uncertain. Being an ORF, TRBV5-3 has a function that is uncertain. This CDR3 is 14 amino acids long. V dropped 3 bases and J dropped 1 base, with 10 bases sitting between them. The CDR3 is CARSSAFINYGYTF. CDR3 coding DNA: TGTGCCAGAAGCTCCGCTTTCATTAACTATGGCTACACCTTC.

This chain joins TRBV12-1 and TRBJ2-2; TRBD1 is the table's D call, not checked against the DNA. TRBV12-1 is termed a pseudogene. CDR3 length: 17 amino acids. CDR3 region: CASSFAREGQNTGELFF. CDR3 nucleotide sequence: TGTGCCAGCAGCTTTGCGCGAGAGGGACAGAACACCGGGGAGCTGTTTTTT.

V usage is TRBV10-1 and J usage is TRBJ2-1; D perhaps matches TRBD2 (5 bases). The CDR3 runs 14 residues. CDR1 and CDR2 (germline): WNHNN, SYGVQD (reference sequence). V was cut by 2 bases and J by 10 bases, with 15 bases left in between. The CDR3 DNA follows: TGCGCCAGCAGTGAGCAACTCCTAGGAGGCGAGCAGTTCTTC. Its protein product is CASSEQLLGGEQFF.

The CDR3 region has the DNA TGTGCCAGCAGGCGGGGACCGACAAACACTGAAGCTTTCTTT. The encoded protein is CASRRGPTNTEAFF. The chain is built from TRBV6-6 and TRBJ1-1; D is possibly TRBD1 (5 bases). V was shortened by 6 bases and J by 2 bases, with 13 bases between the two germline ends. Germline CDR1 is MNHNY and CDR2 is SVGAGI (reference sequence). This CDR3 has 14 residues.

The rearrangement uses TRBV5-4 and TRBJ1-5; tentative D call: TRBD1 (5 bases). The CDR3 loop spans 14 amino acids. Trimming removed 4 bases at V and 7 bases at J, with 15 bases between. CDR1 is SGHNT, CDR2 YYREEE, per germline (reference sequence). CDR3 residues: CASSQDFGGQPQHF. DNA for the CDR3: TGTGCCAGCAGCCAAGATTTTGGGGGACAGCCCCAGCATTTT. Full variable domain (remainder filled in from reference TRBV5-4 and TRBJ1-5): ETGVTQSPTHLIKTRGQQVTLRCSSQSGHNTVSWYQQALGQGPQFIFQYYREEENGRGNFPPRFSGLQFPNYSSELNVNALELDDSALYLCASSQDFGGQPQHFGDGTRLSIL.